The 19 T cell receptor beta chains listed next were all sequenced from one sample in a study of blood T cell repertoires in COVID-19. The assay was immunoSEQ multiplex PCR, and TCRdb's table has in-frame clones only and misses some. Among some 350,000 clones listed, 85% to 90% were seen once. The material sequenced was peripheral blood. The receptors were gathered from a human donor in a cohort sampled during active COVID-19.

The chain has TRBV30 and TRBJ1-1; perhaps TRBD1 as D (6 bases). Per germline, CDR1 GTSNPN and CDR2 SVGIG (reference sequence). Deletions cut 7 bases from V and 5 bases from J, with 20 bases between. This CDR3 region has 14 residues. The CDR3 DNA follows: TGTGCCTCAAAGGGCCCAGGGGCTCGGACTGAAGCTTTCTTT. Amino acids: CASKGPGARTEAFF.

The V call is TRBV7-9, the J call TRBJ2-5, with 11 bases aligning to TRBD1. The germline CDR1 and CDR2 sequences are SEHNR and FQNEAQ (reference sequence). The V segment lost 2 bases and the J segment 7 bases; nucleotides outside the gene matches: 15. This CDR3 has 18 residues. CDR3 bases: TGTGCCAGCAGCTTAACCCCCAGAGGGACAGGGGGTAGGGGGACCCAGTACTTC. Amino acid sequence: CASSLTPRGTGGRGTQYF.

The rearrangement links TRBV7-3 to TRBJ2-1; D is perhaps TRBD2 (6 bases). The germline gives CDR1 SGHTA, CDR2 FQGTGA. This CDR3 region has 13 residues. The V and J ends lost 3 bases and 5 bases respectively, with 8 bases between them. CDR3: CASSLGLHNEQFF. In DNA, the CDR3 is TGTGCCAGCAGCTTGGGACTCCACAATGAGCAGTTCTTC.

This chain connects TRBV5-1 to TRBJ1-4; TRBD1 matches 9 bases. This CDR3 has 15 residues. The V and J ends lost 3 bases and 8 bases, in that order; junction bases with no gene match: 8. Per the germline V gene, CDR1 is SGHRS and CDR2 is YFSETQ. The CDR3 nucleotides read TGCGCCAGCAGCTATTGGGGACAGGGCGGAGAAAAACTGTTTTTT. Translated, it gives CASSYWGQGGEKLFF.

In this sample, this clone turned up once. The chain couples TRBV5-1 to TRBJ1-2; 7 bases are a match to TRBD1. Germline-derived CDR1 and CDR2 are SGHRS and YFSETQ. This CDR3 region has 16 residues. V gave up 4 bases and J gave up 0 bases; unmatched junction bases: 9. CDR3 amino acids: CASSLDRTRSNYGYTF. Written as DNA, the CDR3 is TGCGCCAGCAGCCTGGACAGGACCCGATCTAACTATGGCTACACCTTC.

The CDR3 DNA reads TGCGCCAGCAGTGAGTTTCGGGGGGATACGCAGTATTTT. Translation: CASSEFRGDTQYF. The chain combines TRBV10-2 with TRBJ2-3, with D possibly TRBD2 on 6 matching bases. V was pared by 1 base and J by 6 bases, with 8 bases between. This CDR3 is built from 13 residues. Germline CDR1 reads WSHSY; CDR2 reads SAAADI.

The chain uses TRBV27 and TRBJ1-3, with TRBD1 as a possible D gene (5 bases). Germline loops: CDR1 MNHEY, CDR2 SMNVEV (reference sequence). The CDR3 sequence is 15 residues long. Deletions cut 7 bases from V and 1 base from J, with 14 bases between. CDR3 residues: CASKEVGVSGNTIYF. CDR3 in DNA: TGTGCCAGCAAAGAGGTAGGGGTATCTGGAAACACCATATATTTT.

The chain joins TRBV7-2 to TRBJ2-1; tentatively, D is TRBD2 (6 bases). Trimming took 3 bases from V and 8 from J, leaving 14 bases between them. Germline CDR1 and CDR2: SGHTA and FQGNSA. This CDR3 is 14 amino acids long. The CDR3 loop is CASSLARLVDEQFF. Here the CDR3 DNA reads TGTGCCAGCAGCTTGGCCCGACTAGTGGATGAGCAGTTCTTC.

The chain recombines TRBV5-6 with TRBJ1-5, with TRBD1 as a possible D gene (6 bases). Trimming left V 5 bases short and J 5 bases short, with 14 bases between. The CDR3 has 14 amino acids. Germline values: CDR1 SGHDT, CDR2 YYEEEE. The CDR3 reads CASRTGTYYQPQHF. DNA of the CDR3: TGTGCCAGCAGAACCGGGACATATTATCAGCCCCAGCATTTT.

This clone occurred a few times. The CDR3 DNA sequence: TGTGCCAGTAGTATACCTGGGCCTGCCACTGGAAACACCATATATTTT. The encoded protein is CASSIPGPATGNTIYF. This chain uses TRBV19 with TRBJ1-3, with D uncertain. The CDR3 totals 16 residues. V was shortened by 2 bases and J by 2 bases, with 13 bases between the two germline ends. Germline V gives CDR1 LNHDA, CDR2 SQIVND (reference sequence).

The CDR3 reads CATSDQKAGTSWSADTQYF. CDR3 bases: TGTGCCACCAGTGACCAAAAAGCCGGGACTAGCTGGTCTGCAGATACGCAGTATTTT. V usage is TRBV24-1 and J usage is TRBJ2-3, with TRBD2 matching 9 bases. This CDR3 has 19 residues. In germline, CDR1 is KGHDR, CDR2 SFDVKD. V was clipped by 4 bases and J by 4 bases; unmatched bases: 17.

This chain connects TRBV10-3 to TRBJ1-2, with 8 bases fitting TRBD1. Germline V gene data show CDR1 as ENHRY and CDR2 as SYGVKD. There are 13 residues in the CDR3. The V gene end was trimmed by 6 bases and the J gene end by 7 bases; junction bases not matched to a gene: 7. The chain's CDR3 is CAISPGGEGGYTF. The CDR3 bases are TGTGCCATCAGCCCAGGGGGCGAGGGTGGCTACACCTTC.

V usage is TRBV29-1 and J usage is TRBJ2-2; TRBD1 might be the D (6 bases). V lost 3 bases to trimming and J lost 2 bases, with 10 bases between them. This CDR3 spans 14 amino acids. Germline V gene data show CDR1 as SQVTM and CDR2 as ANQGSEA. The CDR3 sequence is CSVDQGPNTGELFF. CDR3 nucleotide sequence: TGCAGCGTTGACCAGGGGCCCAACACCGGGGAGCTGTTTTTT.

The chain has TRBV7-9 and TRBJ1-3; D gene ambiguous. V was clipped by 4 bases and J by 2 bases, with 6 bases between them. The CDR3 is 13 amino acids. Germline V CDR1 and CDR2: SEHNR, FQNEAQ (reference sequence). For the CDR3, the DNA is TGTGCCAGCAGCTACAGAGCTGGAAACACCATATATTTT. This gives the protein CASSYRAGNTIYF.

The CDR3 spells CASSPPVQQFDGYTF. The DNA of the CDR3 is TGTGCCAGCTCACCACCGGTGCAACAGTTCGATGGCTACACCTTC. This chain uses TRBV18 with TRBJ1-2; D is undetermined. Germline CDR1 reads KGHSH; CDR2 reads LQKENI. The CDR3 runs 15 residues. Trimming cost V 0 bases and J 6 bases, with 14 bases left between them.

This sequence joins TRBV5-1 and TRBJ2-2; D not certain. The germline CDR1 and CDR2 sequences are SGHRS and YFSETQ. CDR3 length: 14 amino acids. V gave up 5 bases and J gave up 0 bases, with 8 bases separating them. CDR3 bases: TGCGCCAGCAGGGGCAGCACGAACACCGGGGAGCTGTTTTTT. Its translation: CASRGSTNTGELFF.

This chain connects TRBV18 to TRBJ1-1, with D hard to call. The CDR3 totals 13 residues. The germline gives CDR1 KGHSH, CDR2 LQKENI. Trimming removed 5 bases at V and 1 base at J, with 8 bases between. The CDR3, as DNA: TGTGCCAGCTCAGTTTCAGGGAACACTGAAGCTTTCTTT. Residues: CASSVSGNTEAFF.

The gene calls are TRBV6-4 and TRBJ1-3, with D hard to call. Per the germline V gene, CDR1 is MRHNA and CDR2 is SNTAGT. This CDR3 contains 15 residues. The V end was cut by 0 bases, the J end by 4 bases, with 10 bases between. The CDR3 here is CASSDSKQFGNTIYF. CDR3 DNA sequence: TGTGCCAGCAGTGACTCGAAACAGTTCGGAAACACCATATATTTT.

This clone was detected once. CDR3 loop: CASSQDTSRGGGYTF. The DNA for the CDR3 is TGTGCCAGCAGCCAAGATACGTCCAGGGGTGGTGGCTACACCTTC. J is TRBJ1-2 and V is TRBV3-1 (or the pseudogene TRBV3-2), with a possible D match to TRBD1 (6 bases). Germline V CDR1 and CDR2: LGHDT, YNNKEL (reference sequence). V lost 0 bases and J 7 bases, leaving 15 bases between the germline ends. The CDR3 spans 15 residues.